One sample yielded the 5 T cell receptor beta chains listed below, sequenced in a study of shared clonotypes between healthy human individuals. The method was immunoSEQ multiplex PCR; TCRdb's version includes in-frame clones alone and lacks a portion of them. The table records about 2 million clones, about 95% of them present only once. Selected positively for CCR7 and CD45RO-negative, naive CD8 cells excluded terminally differentiated effector memory CD45RA+ cells. The sample consisted of naive CD8+ T cells sorted from blood. These receptors were collected from a man between 18 and 29 years old in good health.

This chain connects TRBV9 to TRBJ2-5; D not certain. Trimming pared 3 bases from V and 5 bases from J, leaving 11 bases between. The CDR3 is 13 residues long. Germline values: CDR1 SGDLS, CDR2 YYNGEE. This CDR3 is CASSGPFRETQYF. The CDR3 DNA reads TGTGCCAGCAGCGGCCCCTTTCGGGAGACCCAGTACTTC.

For this clone: The identical CDR3 is also encoded by other nucleotide sequences in the sample. The genes are TRBV19 and TRBJ2-7, with TRBD2 identical over 8 bases. This CDR3 is built from 15 residues. The junction had 3 bases not matched to a gene; V was cut back by 0 bases and J by 2 bases. CDR1 and CDR2 from the germline V gene are LNHDA and SQIVND (reference sequence). The CDR3 reads CASSIDLGGAYEQYF. DNA for the CDR3: TGTGCCAGTAGTATAGACCTCGGGGGGGCCTACGAGCAGTACTTC.

The chain combines TRBV7-9 with TRBJ2-3; TRBD2 agrees at 11 bases. The CDR3 has 17 amino acids. Germline V lookup: CDR1 SEHNR, CDR2 FQNEAQ (reference sequence). After removal of 5 bases from V and 2 bases from J, the junction contained 9 bases not matched to a gene. The CDR3 DNA is TGTGCCAGCAGCCTAGGGGGGACTAGCGGTGACACAGATACGCAGTATTTT. Amino acids: CASSLGGTSGDTDTQYF.

The gene calls are TRBV9 and TRBJ1-2, with D perhaps TRBD1 (5 bases). Per the germline V gene, CDR1 is SGDLS and CDR2 is YYNGEE. Trimming removed 0 bases from V and 0 bases from J, with 9 bases in between. CDR3 size: 15 residues. The CDR3 DNA follows: TGTGCCAGCAGCGTAGCCCAGGGAGCTAACTATGGCTACACCTTC. It translates to CASSVAQGANYGYTF.

The chain uses TRBV19 and TRBJ1-5; 9 nucleotides agree with TRBD1. The junction had 7 bases not matched to a gene; V was cut back by 5 bases and J by 2 bases. This CDR3 is built from 16 residues. Germline CDR1 is LNHDA and CDR2 is SQIVND (reference sequence). The CDR3 DNA reads as TGTGCCAGTAGTGTGTCTGGACAGGGGCGCAATCAGCCCCAGCATTTT. It encodes CASSVSGQGRNQPQHF. Drawing the rest from reference TRBV19 and TRBJ1-5, the complete variable domain is DGGITQSPKYLFRKEGQNVTLSCEQNLNHDAMYWYRQDPGQGLRLIYYSQIVNDFQKGDIAEGYSVSREKKESFPLTVTSAQKNPTAFYLCASSVSGQGRNQPQHFGDGTRLSIL.